This T cell receptor (beta chain) is from a study of control samples from healthy donors and cancer patients. The germline V gene encodes CDR1 SGHKS and CDR2 YYEKEE (reference sequence). The CDR3 runs 14 residues. V was pared by 0 bases and J by 1 base, with 7 bases between. Method: immunoSEQ multiplex PCR; TCRdb's copy keeps in-frame clones and lacks some. The table shows approximately 30,000 clones, with roughly 94% occurring only once. Sequenced input: blood. The V call is TRBV5-5, the J call TRBJ2-5; D possibly corresponds to TRBD1 (5 bases). The source of this sequence is a man aged 55 to 70 in good health. CDR3 residues: CASSLGQFQETQYF. CDR3 in DNA: TGTGCCAGCAGCTTGGGACAGTTCCAAGAGACCCAGTACTTC.